The rows below give T cell receptor beta chains drawn from one sample of a study of blood T cells in healthy people across ages. TCRdb fed the 5' RACE reads into MiXCR, producing one record per CDR3 protein. The sample has 800,000 or so distinct CDR3 sequences, around a quarter seen once. A further study also used this sample, focusing on T cells of mothers and their children.

The material sequenced was blood. The receptors derive from a boy between 10 and 17 years old in good health. CDR3s include the opening cysteine and the closing phenylalanine or tryptophan. The order of the fields is V gene, J gene, clone size, CDR3 protein. The listing skips clone size in some rows; elsewhere it reads once, few, many or a size class.

TRBV19	TRBJ1-1	.	CASSIDGPGNTEAFF
TRBV4-3	TRBJ1-6	few	CASSQEVGYNSPLHF
TRBV20-1	TRBJ2-3	.	CSVPRRDRGWDTQYF
TRBV29-1	TRBJ2-7	few	CSVEVRGRRGGRNALCDEQYF
TRBV6-6	TRBJ2-5	many	CASSRGGLGETQYF
TRBV18	TRBJ1-4	.	CASSPDQLDEKLFF
TRBV28	TRBJ2-5	few	CASSLSAAQETQYF
TRBV7-4	TRBJ1-1	few	CASSLVRGGRGTEAFF
TRBV3-1	TRBJ1-2	once	CASSQDGLRYTF
TRBV30	TRBJ1-1	.	CACSPVGNTEAFF
TRBV4-3	.	.	CASGGGGEQFF
TRBV12-3/TRBV12-4	TRBJ1-3	.	CASRRGGTGNTIYF
TRBV2	TRBJ2-5	.	CASSEGQGGETQYF
TRBV7-2	TRBJ2-1	.	CASSYLQGIDEQFF
TRBV7-2	TRBJ1-1	few	CASSLVSVPSTEAFF
TRBV12-3/TRBV12-4	TRBJ1-3	.	CASSMGGQRSGNTIYF
TRBV4-1	TRBJ1-5	few	CASSREGNQPQHF
TRBV6-6	TRBJ2-7	few	CASSQLGLAGESYEQYF
TRBV29-1	TRBJ2-7	.	CSVVSQGNYEQYF
TRBV5-5	TRBJ1-4	.	CASTRDSFNEKLFF
TRBV6-2/TRBV6-3	TRBJ2-4	.	CASSGWGGENIQYF
TRBV7-9	TRBJ1-4	.	CASSDATNEKLFF
TRBV13	TRBJ2-1	.	CANSSTGTSGSRGYNEQFF
TRBV5-5	TRBJ2-7	few	CASSLLRTGVYEQYF
TRBV2	TRBJ2-1	few	CASAGTRNNEQFF